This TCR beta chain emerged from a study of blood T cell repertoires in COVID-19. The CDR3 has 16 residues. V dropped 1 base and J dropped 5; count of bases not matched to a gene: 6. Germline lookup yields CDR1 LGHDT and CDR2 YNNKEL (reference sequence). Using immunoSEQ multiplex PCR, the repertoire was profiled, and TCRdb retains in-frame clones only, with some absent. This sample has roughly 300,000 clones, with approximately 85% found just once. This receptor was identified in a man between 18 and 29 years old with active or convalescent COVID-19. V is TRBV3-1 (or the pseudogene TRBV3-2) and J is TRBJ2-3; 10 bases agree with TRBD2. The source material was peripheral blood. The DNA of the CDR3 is TGTGCCAGCAGCCAAGGGCTAGCGGGGGTGCTAGATACGCAGTATTTT. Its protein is CASSQGLAGVLDTQYF.